The T cell receptor (beta chain) described here comes from a study of blood T cells in healthy people across ages. Findings of the study overall: Roughly linearly, TCR beta diversity per million T cells fell as age increased. Fewer expanded clones and more diversity marked long-lived versus aged donors.

Germline lookup yields CDR1 LNHNV and CDR2 YYDKDF (reference sequence). CDR3 length equals 13 residues. Primed by a sample-barcoded 5' primer and a J-beta primer mix, a second PCR proceeded for roughly 7 to 12 cycles. From each sample, at least 3 million paired-end reads containing CDR3 were obtained. TCRdb independently ran MiXCR on the 5' RACE reads; one entry per CDR3 protein. The sample has around 1,500,000 distinct CDR3 sequences, around 39% seen once. Regarding this clonotype: What it binds is not known.

The gene calls are TRBV15 and TRBJ2-4; no definite D call. The J call may be mistaken, given a closer DNA end match to TRBJ2-7. The sequencing input was blood. The TCR was taken from a woman aged 18-35 years in good health. The CDR3, as DNA: TGTGCCACCAGCAGAGGGCTTTCCTACGAGCAGTACTTC. Protein: CATSRGLSYEQYF.